This T cell receptor (beta chain) was obtained from a study of regulatory T cells in long-lasting Graves disease. Relying on iRepertoire HTBI primers and Arm-PCR of CDR3 regions, the team built TCR beta libraries. TCRdb redid the calling of the multiplex PCR reads with MiXCR, one entry per CDR3 protein. The data hold around 400,000 distinct CDR3 sequences, with 10% to 15% observed a single time. From germline, CDR1 is PRHDT and CDR2 FYEKMQ (reference sequence). This CDR3 contains 13 residues. Deletions cut 6 bases from V and 2 bases from J, with 10 bases between. The time point: newly diagnosed GD, antithyroid drugs for less than 3 months. The TCR library was made from RNA extracted from PBMCs. Peripheral blood, at about 8.9 milliliters, went into EDTA tubes. This clonotype was observed a handful of times. These data were likewise used in another study, on T cells in Graves' hyperthyroidism and ophthalmopathy. That paper notes: A first-round RT-PCR of the TCR CDR3 used the HTBI primer set.

The origin of this receptor is a woman under 30 with Graves disease. This rearrangement joins TRBV13 to TRBJ1-1; D not certain. The sample in question was peripheral blood mononuclear cells (PBMCs), obtained at new diagnosis, from a patient treated with antithyroid drugs. The CDR3 loop is CASRDGTNTEAFF. The CDR3 coding sequence is TGTGCCAGCAGGGACGGCACCAACACTGAAGCTTTCTTT.